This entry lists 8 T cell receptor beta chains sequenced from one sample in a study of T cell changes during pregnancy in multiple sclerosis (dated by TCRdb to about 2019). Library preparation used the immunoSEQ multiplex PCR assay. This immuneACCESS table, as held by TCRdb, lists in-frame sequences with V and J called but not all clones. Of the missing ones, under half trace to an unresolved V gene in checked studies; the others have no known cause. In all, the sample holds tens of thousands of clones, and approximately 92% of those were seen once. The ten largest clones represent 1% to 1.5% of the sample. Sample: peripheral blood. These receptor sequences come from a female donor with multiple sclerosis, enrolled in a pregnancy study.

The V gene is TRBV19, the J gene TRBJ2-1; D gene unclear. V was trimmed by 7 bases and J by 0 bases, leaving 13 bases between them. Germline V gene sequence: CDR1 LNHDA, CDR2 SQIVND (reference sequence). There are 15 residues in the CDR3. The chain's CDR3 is CASNNPTSSYNEQFF. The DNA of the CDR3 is TGTGCCAGTAATAACCCAACGAGCTCCTACAATGAGCAGTTCTTC.

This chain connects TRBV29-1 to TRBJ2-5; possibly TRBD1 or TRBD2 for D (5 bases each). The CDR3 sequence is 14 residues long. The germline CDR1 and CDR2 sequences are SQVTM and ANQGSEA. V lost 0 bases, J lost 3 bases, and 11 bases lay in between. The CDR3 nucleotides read TGCAGCGTTGAAGATTGGGACGGAGAAGAGACCCAGTACTTC. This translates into CSVEDWDGEETQYF.

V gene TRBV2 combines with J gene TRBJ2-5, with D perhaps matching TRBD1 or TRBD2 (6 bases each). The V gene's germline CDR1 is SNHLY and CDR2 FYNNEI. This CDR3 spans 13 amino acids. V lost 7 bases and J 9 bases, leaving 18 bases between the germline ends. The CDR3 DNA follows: TGTGCCAGCACTGACAGGCTCTGGGGGGCCCAGTACTTC. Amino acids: CASTDRLWGAQYF.

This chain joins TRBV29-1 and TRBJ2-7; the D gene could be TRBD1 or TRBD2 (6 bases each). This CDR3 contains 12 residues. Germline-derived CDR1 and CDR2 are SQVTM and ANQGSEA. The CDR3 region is CNYQWGASEQYF. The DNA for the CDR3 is TGCAACTACCAATGGGGGGCTTCCGAGCAGTACTTC.

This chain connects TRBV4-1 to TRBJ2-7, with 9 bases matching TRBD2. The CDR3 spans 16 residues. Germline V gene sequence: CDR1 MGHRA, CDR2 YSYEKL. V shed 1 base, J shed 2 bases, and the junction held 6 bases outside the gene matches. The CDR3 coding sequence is TGCGCCAGCAGCCAAGGGGGCGGGAGGGATACCTACGAGCAGTACTTC. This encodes CASSQGGGRDTYEQYF.

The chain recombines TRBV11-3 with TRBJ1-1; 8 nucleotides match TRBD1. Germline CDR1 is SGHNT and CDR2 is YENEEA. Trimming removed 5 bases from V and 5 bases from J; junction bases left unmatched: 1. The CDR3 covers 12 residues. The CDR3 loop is CASSRTGTEAFF. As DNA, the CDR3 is TGTGCCAGCAGCCGGACAGGGACTGAAGCTTTCTTT.

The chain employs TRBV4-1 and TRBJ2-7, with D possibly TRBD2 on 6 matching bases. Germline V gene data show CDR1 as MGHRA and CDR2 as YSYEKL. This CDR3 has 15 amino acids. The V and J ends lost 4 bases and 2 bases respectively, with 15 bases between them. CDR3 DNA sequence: TGCGCCAGCAGCCTTAGGATAGCGGAACCCTACGAGCAGTACTTC. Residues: CASSLRIAEPYEQYF.

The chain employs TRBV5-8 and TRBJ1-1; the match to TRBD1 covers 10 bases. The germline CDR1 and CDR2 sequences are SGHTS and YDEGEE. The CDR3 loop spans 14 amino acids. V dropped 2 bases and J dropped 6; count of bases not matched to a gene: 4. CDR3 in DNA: TGTGCCAGCAGCTTTAGACAGGGGGCGGCTGAAGCTTTCTTT. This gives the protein CASSFRQGAAEAFF.